This record concerns one T cell receptor (beta chain) sequence. What it recognizes is unknown. This specimen belongs to a study of T cell responses to AZD1222 COVID-19 vaccine. Study conclusions and caveats: Unmutated variant regions are reportedly targeted by nearly half of spike-specific TCRs.

The CDR3 has 13 residues. From germline, CDR1 is MNHEY and CDR2 SVGAGI. The trim removed 10 bases at V and 1 base at J, leaving 7 bases unmatched. Method: immunoSEQ multiplex PCR; TCRdb's copy keeps in-frame clones and lacks some. The table records 110,000 to 150,000 clones, over 90% of them present only once. The V call is TRBV6-5, the J call TRBJ2-7; 7 positions match TRBD1. Sequenced here: peripheral blood, sampled on day 0 of AZD1222 vaccination. The receptor was derived from an adult in good health. CDR3 sequence reads: CATGTEISYEQYF. CDR3 coding DNA: TGTGCCACTGGGACAGAAATTTCCTACGAGCAGTACTTC.